What follows describes a single TCR beta chain. This sample was taken from a study of T cells in Graves' hyperthyroidism and ophthalmopathy. The investigators amplified TCR beta CDR3 regions from RNA transcripts. Primed by the HTBI set, a first-round RT-PCR was run on the TCR CDR3. MiXCR was run by TCRdb on the multiplex PCR reads, yielding one entry per CDR3 protein. The data contain roughly 710,000 distinct CDR3 sequences, 30% to 40% of them singletons. V was clipped by 0 bases and J by 6 bases, with 9 bases between them. Per the germline V gene, CDR1 is MGHRA and CDR2 is YSYEKL. This CDR3 spans 13 amino acids.

The sample consisted of blood. This clonotype was obtained from a woman in her thirties or forties with Graves' hyperthyroidism. This chain joins TRBV4-1 and TRBJ2-7; D is possibly TRBD1 (5 bases). The DNA of the CDR3 is TGCGCCAGCAGCCAAGAGTGGCAGGGCGAGCAGTACTTC. Protein product: CASSQEWQGEQYF.